A selection of T cell receptor beta chains follows, all from one sample in a study of PD-L1 blockade in urothelial cancer. Profiling relied on immunoSEQ multiplex PCR, and the TCRdb table lists in-frame clones only, not all of them. The repertoire consists of tens of thousands of clones, with roughly 88% occurring once and the leading ten covering about 31%. The sample here was PBMCs, taken around atezolizumab (anti-PD-L1) treatment. These receptors were taken from a man in his fifties or sixties with urothelial cancer. The CDR3 runs from the conserved cysteine through the conserved F or W. D genes are given only for firm matches. Clone size appears in some rows only: once, few, many, or a class for an expanded clone.

V gene,J gene,clone size,D gene,CDR3 protein,CDR3 DNA
TRBV7-3,TRBJ2-5,few,TRBD1,CASSLKDRGETQYF,TGTGCCAGCAGCTTAAAGGACAGGGGAGAGACCCAGTACTTC
TRBV30,TRBJ1-2,NA,NA,CASPGTSNYGYTF,TGTGCCAGTCCCGGGACATCAAACTATGGCTACACCTTC
TRBV9,TRBJ2-1,NA,NA,CASSVDSGHNEQFF,TGTGCCAGCAGCGTGGATAGCGGCCACAATGAGCAGTTCTTC
TRBV7-8,TRBJ1-2,NA,NA,CASSLFADSYGYTF,TGTGCCAGCAGCTTATTCGCGGACAGCTATGGCTACACCTTC
TRBV30,TRBJ2-7,once,TRBD1,CAWTPGTDEQYF,TGTGCCTGGACCCCTGGGACAGACGAGCAGTACTTC
TRBV10-3,TRBJ2-3,NA,NA,CAIGPGTDTQYF,TGTGCCATCGGGCCGGGCACAGATACGCAGTATTTT
TRBV7-2,TRBJ2-3,NA,NA,CASSLVGTMQYF,TGTGCCAGCAGCTTAGTTGGTACAATGCAGTATTTT
TRBV5-4,TRBJ2-2,NA,TRBD2,CASSRTSGGTGELFF,TGTGCCAGCAGTCGGACTAGCGGGGGTACCGGGGAGCTGTTTTTT
TRBV6-6,TRBJ1-2,few,NA,CASSLTDDYGYTF,TGTGCCAGCAGTTTGACAGATGACTATGGCTACACCTTC
TRBV10-3,TRBJ1-4,NA,NA,CAISESSLVAGINEKLFF,TGTGCCATCAGTGAGTCCTCTCTGGTGGCAGGGATAAATGAAAAACTGTTTTTT
TRBV30,TRBJ1-3,NA,NA,CAWRTGGSGNTIYF,TGTGCCTGGAGGACAGGAGGCTCTGGAAACACCATATATTTT
TRBV19,TRBJ2-4,NA,NA,CATTTASKNIQYF,TGTGCCACTACGACAGCAAGCAAAAACATTCAGTACTTC
TRBV6-1,TRBJ2-1,NA,NA,CASSELRANEQFF,TGTGCCAGCAGTGAGTTGAGGGCCAATGAGCAGTTCTTC
TRBV21-1,TRBJ1-1,NA,NA,CASSKPTGYLEAFF,TGTGCCAGCAGCAAACCAACAGGCTATCTTGAAGCTTTCTTT
TRBV7-2,TRBJ2-7,NA,TRBD2,CASSGSGAPSDEQYF,TGTGCCAGCAGCGGTAGCGGGGCCCCCTCAGACGAGCAGTACTTC
TRBV6-6,TRBJ1-1,NA,NA,CASSFQNTEAFF,TGTGCCAGCAGTTTCCAGAACACTGAAGCTTTCTTT
TRBV11-3,TRBJ2-5,NA,TRBD2,CASSSLRAGGTQYF,TGTGCCAGCAGCTCACTGAGGGCGGGAGGGACCCAGTACTTC
TRBV27,TRBJ1-2,NA,NA,CASSWTGTQTHYGYTF,TGTGCCAGCAGTTGGACCGGGACACAAACCCACTATGGCTACACCTTC
TRBV7-3,TRBJ2-6,once,TRBD1,CASSWGQGRSGANVLTF,TGTGCCAGCAGCTGGGGACAGGGGAGATCTGGGGCCAACGTCCTGACTTTC
TRBV11-2,TRBJ2-1,once,NA,CASSLGPNEQFF,TGTGCCAGCAGCTTAGGGCCTAATGAGCAGTTCTTC
TRBV18,TRBJ2-3,NA,NA,CASSTKGDTQYF,TGTGCCAGCTCAACAAAGGGGGATACGCAGTATTTT
TRBV5-1,TRBJ2-7,NA,TRBD1,CASSFGTGIYEQYF,TGCGCCAGCAGCTTCGGGACAGGGATCTACGAGCAGTACTTC
TRBV5-6,TRBJ1-1,once,TRBD1,CASSSRGLGYTEAFF,TGTGCCAGCAGCAGCAGGGGGCTTGGGTACACTGAAGCTTTCTTT
TRBV19,TRBJ2-3,NA,TRBD2,CASSLWTSGSTDTQYF,TGTGCCAGTAGTCTCTGGACTAGCGGGAGCACAGATACGCAGTATTTT
TRBV5-1,TRBJ2-3,NA,TRBD2,CASSREGSTDTQYF,TGCGCCAGCAGCAGGGAGGGATCAACAGATACGCAGTATTTT
TRBV10-3,TRBJ1-5,NA,NA,CAISVGQFNQPQHF,TGTGCCATCAGTGTCGGACAGTTCAATCAGCCCCAGCATTTT
TRBV6-5,TRBJ2-2,NA,TRBD1,CASSHGQGTGELFF,TGTGCCAGCAGCCACGGACAGGGGACCGGGGAGCTGTTTTTT
TRBV7-2,TRBJ2-5,NA,TRBD2,CASSSRLAGVIETQYF,TGTGCCAGCAGCTCCCGACTAGCGGGAGTGATTGAGACCCAGTACTTC
TRBV4-1,TRBJ1-4,NA,NA,CASSQERGLGKLFF,TGCGCCAGCAGCCAAGAAAGGGGCTTGGGAAAACTGTTTTTT
TRBV11-3,TRBJ2-3,NA,TRBD2,CASSFGTSGGASTDTQYF,TGTGCCAGCAGCTTCGGGACTAGCGGGGGAGCTAGCACAGATACGCAGTATTTT
TRBV30,TRBJ1-3,NA,NA,CATTLQGYGNTIYF,TGTGCCACAACCTTACAGGGTTATGGAAACACCATATATTTT
TRBV10-3,TRBJ2-5,few,NA,CAISEQVVETQYF,TGTGCCATCAGTGAGCAGGTCGTAGAGACCCAGTACTTC
TRBV2,TRBJ2-7,NA,NA,CASKLRELGEQYF,TGTGCCAGCAAATTGCGGGAATTGGGCGAGCAGTACTTC
TRBV5-4,TRBJ1-2,NA,NA,CASSLAADYGYTF,TGTGCCAGCAGCTTGGCGGCGGATTATGGCTACACCTTC
TRBV5-8,TRBJ1-2,NA,NA,CASRSTGYGYTF,TGTGCCAGCAGATCAACAGGCTATGGCTACACCTTC
TRBV29-1,TRBJ1-1,NA,TRBD1,CSVVILTRDRNTEAFF,TGCAGCGTTGTAATTCTTACGCGGGACAGAAACACTGAAGCTTTCTTT
TRBV5-1,TRBJ2-7,NA,TRBD1,CASSLGGTGFREQYF,TGCGCCAGCAGCCTTGGCGGGACAGGGTTCCGCGAGCAGTACTTC